One sample yielded the 22 T cell receptor beta chains listed below, sequenced in a study of tumor-infiltrating lymphocytes in primary liver carcinoma (TCRdb year 2017). Blood RNA was extracted from unsorted whole blood with TRIzol reagent; germline DNA came from the DNeasy Blood & Tissue kit. Sequencing instrument: Illumina HiSeq 2500. Using a constant-region primer and ProtoScript II reverse transcriptase, TCRbeta-specific cDNA was reverse-transcribed from 400 to 550 ng total RNA. Three nested multiplex PCR rounds, following a slightly modified ARM-PCR procedure, were used to build the TCRbeta libraries. Each of the first two PCR rounds ran for approximately 9 cycles using multiplex TRBV1-TRBV30 forward primers together with a Cbeta reverse primer. Using fastp trimming at Q25 and MiXCR clonotype assembly, TCRdb reanalyzed the public sequencing data and kept in-frame beta chains. Entries that share a CDR3 protein sequence are merged under the most common genes and DNA. For this sample the table gives approximately 340,000 distinct CDR3 sequences, of which approximately 65% were detected only once. About 6.3% of the sample goes to the ten largest clones.

Sequencing was carried out using peripheral blood. Receptors were obtained from a man in his forties or fifties with primary liver carcinoma and hepatitis B virus infection.

With regard to this clonotype: At one of its ends the junction is not consistent with the germline gene, which may arise from a read error. The CDR3 DNA reads as TGTGCCAGCAGCTTACAGCCTAGCGGGATGGCAGATACACAGTATTTT. It specifies CASSLQPSGMADTQYF. The chain recombines TRBV11-2 with TRBJ2-3; 9 positions agree with TRBD2. The germline gives CDR1 SGHAT, CDR2 FQNNGV. This CDR3 has 16 amino acids.

In this sample, this clonotype turned up many times. The chain couples TRBV6-6 to TRBJ2-7, with 9 bases that match TRBD2. V dropped 2 bases and J dropped 5; count of bases not matched to a gene: 10. Per germline, CDR1 MNHNY and CDR2 SVGAGI (reference sequence). There are 16 residues in the CDR3. For the CDR3, the DNA is TGTGCCAGCAGTTACCTCAATAGCGGGAGAAACGACGAGCAGTACTTC. As protein: CASSYLNSGRNDEQYF.

For this clonotype: This could be a read error, since a much larger clone is one nucleotide away. V usage is TRBV4-1 and J usage is TRBJ2-5, with a possible D match to TRBD1 (5 bases). This CDR3 comprises 13 residues. Germline V gene sequence: CDR1 MGHRA, CDR2 YSYEKL. The CDR3 loop reads CASSQEGEETQCF. The CDR3 DNA reads as TGCGCCAGCAGCCAAGAAGGGGAAGAGACCCAGTGCTTC.

To note about this clonotype: Being one base from a much bigger clone, this may be a read error. V gene TRBV6-6 combines with J gene TRBJ1-2, with a weak D call TRBD1 (6 bases). V gave up 11 bases and J gave up 8 bases, with 21 bases separating them. CDR1 is MNHNY, CDR2 SVGAGI, per germline (reference sequence). The CDR3 contains 13 residues. CDR3 region: CAGNVGGPGGYTF. CDR3 in DNA: TGTGCCGGCAACGTAGGGGGACCGGGCGGCTACACCTTC.

In regard to this clonotype: This may be a read error, as it is one base from a much larger clone. The chain carries TRBV4-3 and TRBJ1-5; D call uncertain. This CDR3 region has 14 residues. Trimming left V 1 base short and J 6 bases short, with 10 bases between. Germline V lookup: CDR1 LGHNA, CDR2 YSLEER. The CDR3: CASSQVIGSQPQHF. The DNA for the CDR3 is TGCGCCAGCAGCCAAGTCATCGGAAGTCAGCCCCAGCATTTT.

The chain recombines TRBV28 with TRBJ2-5; D remains unclear. V lost 10 bases and J 2 bases, leaving 8 bases between the germline ends. The germline V gene has CDR1 MDHEN and CDR2 SYDVKM. This CDR3 contains 11 residues. Here the CDR3 DNA reads TGTGCCACCCGACTTCAAGAGACCCAGTACTTC. This translates into CATRLQETQYF.

As for this clonotype: The junction does not match germline at one end; this may be a read error. The genes are TRBV11-2 and TRBJ2-7; 11 bases align to TRBD2. The CDR3 totals 15 residues. The germline gives CDR1 SGHAT, CDR2 FQNNGV. Here the CDR3 reads CVSSSLSGRALEQYF. In DNA form, the CDR3 reads TGTGTCAGCAGCTCCCTTAGCGGGAGGGCCCTAGAGCAGTACTTC.

On this clonotype: This clone may be a read error of a much larger clone one base away. This CDR3 is CASSGQGRANVLAF. The CDR3 nucleotides are TGTGCCAGCAGCGGACAGGGAAGGGCCAACGTCCTGGCTTTC. The rearrangement links TRBV6-1 to TRBJ2-6, with TRBD1 matching 8 bases. This CDR3 comprises 14 residues. Germline CDR1 reads MNHNS; CDR2 reads SASEGT.

This clonotype was observed many times. CDR3 nucleotides: TGCAGCGTTGCGAGCAGTTTGAACACTGAAGCTTTCTTT. Its translation is CSVASSLNTEAFF. This chain uses TRBV29-1 with TRBJ1-1; D ambiguous. The germline V gene encodes CDR1 SQVTM and CDR2 ANQGSEA. V was trimmed by 4 bases and J by 0 bases, leaving 9 bases between them. CDR3 length equals 13 residues.

Turning to this clonotype: The junction and the germline gene differ at one end; a read error may be behind it. The CDR3 spells CASSPNVQRTDMQYF. DNA for the CDR3: TGTGCCAGCAGCCCCAACGTCCAGAGAACAGATATGCAGTATTTT. This chain uses TRBV11-2 with TRBJ2-3; D remains ambiguous. Germline V CDR1 and CDR2: SGHAT, FQNNGV. This CDR3 has 15 residues.

Note on this clonotype: A much more abundant neighbour one base away suggests this may be a read error. CDR3 region: CSVRLSEYSYEQYF. The CDR3, as DNA: TGCAGCGTTAGACTATCGGAGTACTCCTACGAGCAGTACTTC. The V gene is TRBV29-1, the J gene TRBJ2-7, with D possibly TRBD2 on 5 matching bases. Per germline, CDR1 SQVTM and CDR2 ANQGSEA. The CDR3 contains 14 residues. With 5 bases removed from V and 0 bases from J, the gap between germline ends came to 14 bases.

Concerning this clonotype itself: This may be a read error: a much more frequent sequence differs by one nucleotide. CDR3 protein: CASSLGALGDEQLF. The CDR3 region has the DNA TGTGCCAGCAGCTTAGGGGCGCTGGGCGATGAGCAGCTCTTC. J is TRBJ2-1 and V is TRBV5-6, with a tentative D call TRBD1 (5 bases). The length of the CDR3 is 14 residues. The germline gives CDR1 SGHDT, CDR2 YYEEEE.

As regards this clonotype: A much bigger clone sits one base away, suggesting this may be a read error. In nucleotides, the CDR3 is TGTGCCAGCGCTTCCGGGACAGTCGGCTACACCTTC. The encoded protein is CASASGTVGYTF. The chain joins TRBV6-2 or TRBV6-3 to TRBJ1-2; TRBD1 matches at 7 bases. Per the germline V gene, CDR1 is MNHEY and CDR2 is SVGEGT. There are 12 residues in the CDR3. After removal of 8 bases from V and 8 bases from J, the junction contained 8 bases not matched to a gene.

Ten or more counts support this clonotype. The chain recombines TRBV11-1 with TRBJ2-3, with a tentative D call TRBD1 (5 bases). Trimming removed 1 base from V and 1 base from J, with 15 bases in between. Looked up from germline, CDR1 is SGHAT and CDR2 is FQDESV (reference sequence). The length of the CDR3 is 17 residues. CDR3 protein: CASSLGVWGVGTDTQYF. DNA of the CDR3: TGTGCCAGCAGCTTAGGAGTTTGGGGCGTCGGCACAGATACGCAGTATTTT.

A note on this clonotype: An end of the junction differs from the germline gene, which may be a read error. The chain links TRBV11-2 to TRBJ2-3; weak D call: TRBD2 (5 bases). Germline CDR1 SGHAT, CDR2 FQNNGV. The CDR3 runs to 16 residues. CDR3 in DNA: TGTGCCAGCAGCCCGGGGAACCTACCGCGCACGGATAAGCAGTATTTT. Its protein is CASSPGNLPRTDKQYF.

Notes on this clonotype: A much more abundant neighbour one base away suggests this may be a read error. This chain links TRBV12-3 or TRBV12-4 with TRBJ2-7, with D tentatively TRBD1 (6 bases). Between the trimmed V and J ends, which lost 6 bases and 7 bases, there was a span of 19 bases. The CDR3 contains 14 residues. The CDR3 DNA reads as TGTGCCAGCAGGCCTGCGGGCTCCACAGGGGAGCAGTACTTC. This translates into CASRPAGSTGEQYF.

For this clonotype: This clone may be a read error of a much larger clone one base away. V gene TRBV4-3 combines with J gene TRBJ2-3, with D perhaps assigned TRBD1 or TRBD2 (6 bases each). This CDR3 is built from 17 residues. Per the germline V gene, CDR1 is LGHNA and CDR2 is YSLEER. The CDR3 region has the DNA TGCGTCAGCAGCCAAGATGGGGGCGGGGTGGCGGCAGATACGCAGTATTTT. Residues: CVSSQDGGGVAADTQYF.

About this clonotype: A read error may produce the germline difference seen at one junction end. Written as DNA, the CDR3 is TGTGCCAGCAGCTTAGAGGGACAAGGGATTTTATTGGGCGAGCTGTACTTC. It is translated as CASSLEGQGILLGELYF. The chain is built from TRBV11-2 and TRBJ2-7, with D perhaps TRBD1 (6 bases). Germline lookup yields CDR1 SGHAT and CDR2 FQNNGV. The CDR3 has 17 residues.

The CDR3 is CASSQRQGVDEQYF. The CDR3 DNA follows: TGTGCCAGCAGCCAAAGGCAAGGAGTGGACGAGCAGTACTTC. The chain links TRBV6-6 to TRBJ2-7; D not resolved. The CDR3 is made up of 14 amino acids. Trimming removed 6 bases at V and 5 bases at J, with 17 bases between. Germline loops: CDR1 MNHNY, CDR2 SVGAGI (reference sequence).

The chain employs TRBV11-2 and TRBJ2-5, with D maybe TRBD2 (5 bases). CDR3 length: 14 residues. Per germline, CDR1 SGHAT and CDR2 FQNNGV. Trimming took off 2 bases at V and 14 bases at J, with 21 bases between the two ends. CDR3 nucleotides: TGTGCCAGCAGCTTAAGCGGTGGGCAAGAGACCCGATACTTC. Its translation is CASSLSGGQETRYF.

This clonotype showed up many times. This chain joins TRBV11-1 and TRBJ2-7; 7 nucleotides line up with TRBD2. The junction had 14 bases not matched to a gene; V was cut back by 6 bases and J by 6 bases. The CDR3 spans 15 residues. The germline gives CDR1 SGHAT, CDR2 FQDESV (reference sequence). The CDR3: CASSQSRGLGGEQYF. CDR3 bases: TGTGCCAGCAGTCAGAGCCGCGGACTAGGTGGCGAGCAGTACTTC.

For this clonotype: One end of the junction does not line up with germline, which may come from a read error. The chain joins TRBV10-3 to TRBJ2-5, with 11 bases identical to TRBD2. The V gene's germline CDR1 is ENHRY and CDR2 SYGVKD. CDR3 length: 15 amino acids. CDR3 nucleotide sequence: TGTGCCATCAGTGAGCAGGGACTAGCGGAAGAGACTCAGTACTTC. The encoded protein is CAISEQGLAEETQYF.